This TCR beta chain was sequenced in a study of blood T cell repertoires in COVID-19. Across the whole study: The United States, Italy and Spain supplied acute and convalescent COVID-19 samples. From T cells, B-cell-depleted T cells, or PBMCs came the material, which was cDNA or gDNA.

As processed by the authors: Researchers report that nucleated cell counts were estimated from reference gene primer amplification. TCRdb's table, derived via immunoSEQ multiplex PCR, lists solely in-frame clones and lacks some. That table is the source of V, J and clone size, and D and trimming were worked out from the DNA. The sample has about 38,000 clones; 90% are singletons. Of note for this clone: At one boundary the junction diverges from the germline segment, which might be a read error.

The CDR3 runs 15 residues. From germline, CDR1 is SGHRS and CDR2 YFSETQ. This receptor was identified in a man in his 60s with active or convalescent COVID-19. The gene calls are TRBV5-1 and TRBJ2-7; TRBD1 agrees at 9 bases. The source material was peripheral blood. The CDR3 nucleotides read TGCGCCAGCAGCTTGATGGGGACAGGGTCCTCCGAGCAGTACTTC. Its protein is CASSLMGTGSSEQYF.